Each of the 26 T cell receptor beta chains below was sequenced from the same sample in a study of blood T cell repertoires in COVID-19. Produced via immunoSEQ multiplex PCR; TCRdb's table is partial and in-frame only. The repertoire includes some 130,000 clones, roughly 90% of them detected once, and 4% to 5% sits in the top ten. What was sequenced was peripheral blood. The receptors stem from a man aged 55 to 70 with COVID-19, enrolled during active disease.

This rearrangement joins TRBV20-1 to TRBJ1-2, with unresolved D. Germline lookup yields CDR1 DFQATT and CDR2 SNEGSKA (reference sequence). The CDR3 is 12 amino acids. Trimming took off 3 bases at V and 3 bases at J, with 8 bases between the two ends. The CDR3 is CSASDRDYGYTF. The CDR3, as DNA: TGCAGTGCTAGTGACCGCGACTATGGCTACACCTTC.

This sequence joins TRBV7-8 and TRBJ1-1, with TRBD1 matching over 8 bases. J gave up 8 bases and V 5 bases, and 4 bases lay outside the gene matches. Per germline, CDR1 SGHVS and CDR2 FQNEAQ. The CDR3 sequence is 12 residues long. CDR3 sequence: CASSKDRVEAFF. DNA of the CDR3: TGTGCCAGCAGCAAGGACAGGGTCGAAGCTTTCTTT.

This chain uses TRBV11-3 with TRBJ1-1, with 9 bases identical to TRBD1. V lost 1 base and J lost 3; bases outside the gene matches: 6. Germline assignment: CDR1 SGHNT and CDR2 YENEEA. This CDR3 region has 16 residues. CDR3 bases: TGTGCCAGCAGCTTAGCCGGACAGGGGAGAGACACTGAAGCTTTCTTT. The encoded protein is CASSLAGQGRDTEAFF. The full variable domain, in which reference TRBV11-3 and TRBJ1-1 provide the parts outside the CDR3, is EAGVVQSPRYKIIEKKQPVAFWCNPISGHNTLYWYLQNLGQGPELLIRYENEEAVDDSQLPKDRFSAERLKGVDSTLKIQPAELGDSAVYLCASSLAGQGRDTEAFFGQGTRLTVV.

V and J are TRBV7-6 and TRBJ1-4; D is perhaps TRBD1 (6 bases). The CDR3 runs to 16 residues. Trimming stripped 4 bases from V and 4 bases from J, with 16 bases between. Germline loops: CDR1 SGHVS, CDR2 FNYEAQ. In DNA form, the CDR3 reads TGTGCCAGCAGCTCAGGCCGGGACAAGTTTAATGAAAAACTGTTTTTT. Encoded protein: CASSSGRDKFNEKLFF.

This sequence joins TRBV6-5 and TRBJ2-7, with 11 nucleotides matching TRBD2. V gave up 7 bases and J gave up 3 bases; unmatched junction bases: 8. Germline V lookup: CDR1 MNHEY, CDR2 SVGAGI. This CDR3 has 15 amino acids. The CDR3 DNA follows: TGTGCCAGCACGACCGGGACTAGCGGCAACTACGAGCAGTACTTC. This gives the protein CASTTGTSGNYEQYF.

This clone showed up just once. This rearrangement joins TRBV30 to TRBJ1-1; weak D call: TRBD1 (6 bases). CDR1 GTSNPN and CDR2 SVGIG come from the germline V gene (reference sequence). The length of the CDR3 is 12 residues. For the CDR3, the DNA is TGTGCGGGGGGGCGAATGAACACTGAAGCTTTCTTT. Translated: CAGGRMNTEAFF.

The chain links TRBV9 to TRBJ1-1; D may be TRBD1 (5 bases). With 0 bases removed from V and 4 bases from J, the gap between germline ends came to 10 bases. In germline, CDR1 is SGDLS, CDR2 YYNGEE. This CDR3 is 14 amino acids long. The CDR3 bases are TGTGCCAGCAGCGTAGAGGGGATAGGCACTGAAGCTTTCTTT. As protein: CASSVEGIGTEAFF.

The chain employs TRBV7-9 and TRBJ1-1; D remains ambiguous. Germline V gives CDR1 SEHNR, CDR2 FQNEAQ (reference sequence). V was pared by 0 bases and J by 4 bases, with 6 bases between. The CDR3 sequence is 13 residues long. The CDR3 loop reads CASSLAFGTEAFF. The DNA of the CDR3 is TGTGCCAGCAGCTTAGCGTTCGGCACTGAAGCTTTCTTT.

This sequence joins TRBV10-3 and TRBJ1-1, with TRBD1 matching over 8 bases. In germline, CDR1 is ENHRY, CDR2 SYGVKD. The CDR3 is 15 amino acids. V was pared by 6 bases and J by 1 base, with 7 bases of the junction left unmatched. The CDR3 loop reads CAIRDSGTGNTEAFF. CDR3 DNA: TGTGCCATCAGGGATTCCGGGACAGGGAACACTGAAGCTTTCTTT.

The chain is built from TRBV11-3 and TRBJ2-1; 7 bases agree with TRBD2. The trim removed 1 base at V and 8 bases at J, leaving 14 bases unmatched. The germline V gene encodes CDR1 SGHNT and CDR2 YENEEA. CDR3 length: 17 residues. This CDR3 reads CASSLVRLAGAGYEQFF. Written as DNA, the CDR3 is TGTGCCAGCAGCTTAGTAAGATTGGCGGGAGCAGGGTATGAGCAGTTCTTC.

The V call is TRBV9, the J call TRBJ2-7; TRBD2 matches 8 bases. The CDR3 has 14 residues. Germline assignment: CDR1 SGDLS and CDR2 YYNGEE. V gave up 3 bases and J gave up 4 bases; unmatched junction bases: 6. The chain's CDR3 is CASSGAGGPYEQYF. In DNA form, the CDR3 reads TGTGCCAGCAGCGGGGCGGGGGGCCCTTACGAGCAGTACTTC. The entire variable domain, with the rest obtained from reference TRBV9 and TRBJ2-7, is as follows: DSGVTQTPKHLITATGQRVTLRCSPRSGDLSVYWYQQSLDQGLQFLIQYYNGEERAKGNILERFSAQQFPDLHSELNLSSLELGDSALYFCASSGAGGPYEQYFGPGTRLTVT.

The CDR3 is CASSPTGGMMNTEAFF. The CDR3 DNA sequence: TGTGCCAGCAGCCCCACAGGGGGCATGATGAACACTGAAGCTTTCTTT. The chain has TRBV7-2 and TRBJ1-1, with TRBD1 identical over 9 bases. J gave up 0 bases and V 5 bases, and 7 bases lay outside the gene matches. This CDR3 is built from 16 residues. CDR1 SGHTA and CDR2 FQGNSA come from the germline V gene.

This chain links TRBV10-1 with TRBJ2-5; D gene unclear. Germline CDR1 reads WNHNN; CDR2 reads SYGVQD (reference sequence). Trimming cost V 4 bases and J 5 bases, with 11 bases left between them. The CDR3 consists of 13 residues. The chain's CDR3 is CASSGSDRETQYF. The CDR3 bases are TGCGCCAGCAGTGGAAGCGATCGGGAGACCCAGTACTTC.

In the case of this clone: Germline is not matched at one junction end, which may reflect a read error. The J gene is TRBJ1-2, the V gene TRBV5-1; D uncertain. Germline V gene sequence: CDR1 SGHRS, CDR2 YFSETQ. The CDR3 loop spans 15 amino acids. The CDR3 sequence is CASRLGVNPAGGYTF. DNA of the CDR3: TGCGCCAGCAGATTGGGAGTCAATCCGGCGGGTGGCTACACCTTC.

The rearrangement joins TRBV6-5 to TRBJ2-7; weak D call: TRBD1 (6 bases). V gave up 2 bases and J gave up 3 bases, with 11 bases separating them. CDR1 and CDR2 from the germline V gene are MNHEY and SVGAGI. The CDR3 is made up of 14 amino acids. CDR3 region: CASSYRGQLYEQYF. For the CDR3, the DNA is TGTGCCAGCAGTTACAGGGGACAACTCTACGAGCAGTACTTC.

This rearrangement joins TRBV27 to TRBJ2-2, with 7 nucleotides matching TRBD2. Germline values: CDR1 MNHEY, CDR2 SMNVEV (reference sequence). V lost 7 bases, J lost 4 bases, and 18 bases stayed unmatched. This CDR3 has 18 residues. In nucleotides, the CDR3 is TGTGCCAGCACCCCCTCCCTCGCGGGCAGGGAGGGCACCGGGGAGCTGTTTTTT. Protein: CASTPSLAGREGTGELFF.

The chain combines TRBV7-3 with TRBJ1-4; 8 nucleotides line up with TRBD1. Germline assignment: CDR1 SGHTA and CDR2 FQGTGA. The CDR3 is 15 amino acids. The J segment lost 3 bases and the V segment lost 5 bases, leaving 5 bases of the junction unmatched. CDR3 in amino acids: CASSITGGANEKLFF. The CDR3 bases are TGTGCCAGCAGCATCACAGGGGGAGCTAATGAAAAACTGTTTTTT.

The V gene is TRBV12-3 or TRBV12-4, the J gene TRBJ1-2, with unresolved D. This CDR3 has 13 amino acids. Trimming removed 2 bases at V and 5 bases at J, with 9 bases between. The DNA of the CDR3 is TGTGCCAGCAGTTTATCACAGCCGTATGGCTACACCTTC. Protein sequence: CASSLSQPYGYTF.

As DNA, the CDR3 is TGTGCCAGCAGCTTATGGGCCGTCCAGGGCTATGGCTACACCTTC. It codes for CASSLWAVQGYGYTF. V usage is TRBV7-2 and J usage is TRBJ1-2, with a possible D match to TRBD1 (5 bases). Trimming took off 2 bases at V and 4 bases at J, with 14 bases between the two ends. From germline, CDR1 is SGHTA and CDR2 FQGNSA. The CDR3 has 15 residues.

V and J are TRBV6-2 or TRBV6-3 and TRBJ2-1; 8 positions match TRBD2. The CDR3 is 16 amino acids. Germline CDR1 is MNHEY and CDR2 is SVGEGT. The V gene end was trimmed by 5 bases and the J gene end by 2 bases; junction bases not matched to a gene: 8. The CDR3 region has the DNA TGTGCCAGCAGTCTCGTAGTTAGCGGGACCTACAATGAGCAGTTCTTC. This sequence encodes CASSLVVSGTYNEQFF.

The chain links TRBV5-1 to TRBJ2-5; 11 bases fit TRBD2. The J segment lost 5 bases and the V segment lost 0 bases, leaving 6 bases of the junction unmatched. CDR1 and CDR2 (germline): SGHRS, YFSETQ. The length of the CDR3 is 16 residues. This CDR3 reads CASSLAGTSGSETQYF. For the CDR3, the DNA is TGCGCCAGCAGCTTGGCCGGGACTAGCGGTTCGGAGACCCAGTACTTC.

V and J are TRBV3-1 (or the pseudogene TRBV3-2) and TRBJ2-7; 11 nucleotides line up with TRBD2. The CDR3 runs to 16 residues. The trim removed 4 bases at V and 7 bases at J, leaving 12 bases unmatched. Per the germline V gene, CDR1 is LGHDT and CDR2 is YNNKEL (reference sequence). The CDR3 is CASSRNSGRAMREQYF. The CDR3 DNA is TGTGCCAGCAGCCGCAATAGCGGGAGGGCCATGAGGGAGCAGTACTTC.

V usage is TRBV27 and J usage is TRBJ1-1; 8 bases are shared with TRBD1. The length of the CDR3 is 13 residues. Trimming at V came to 1 base and at J to 10 bases, leaving 5 bases not matched to a gene. The V gene's germline CDR1 is MNHEY and CDR2 SMNVEV (reference sequence). This CDR3 is CASSLYGQGRAFF. CDR3 nucleotide sequence: TGTGCCAGCAGTTTATATGGACAGGGCAGAGCTTTCTTT.

V and J are TRBV29-1 and TRBJ1-1, with 7 bases identical to TRBD1. With V trimmed by 3 bases and J by 0 bases, 4 bases remained unmatched. CDR1 and CDR2 from the germline V gene are SQVTM and ANQGSEA. The CDR3 has 14 amino acids. Here the CDR3 DNA reads TGCAGCGTTGACCGGGGACAGATGAACACTGAAGCTTTCTTT. Translating it yields CSVDRGQMNTEAFF. Full variable domain (missing parts from reference TRBV29-1 and TRBJ1-1): SAVISQKPSRDICQRGTSLTIQCQVDSQVTMMFWYRQQPGQSLTLIATANQGSEATYESGFVIDKFPISRPNLTFSTLTVSNMSPEDSSIYLCSVDRGQMNTEAFFGQGTRLTVV.

The chain joins TRBV19 to TRBJ1-1; the D is unclear. This CDR3 is 13 amino acids long. CDR1 LNHDA and CDR2 SQIVND come from the germline V gene (reference sequence). V was pared by 5 bases and J by 1 base, with 8 bases between. Here the CDR3 reads CASSRSRNTEAFF. The CDR3 bases are TGTGCCAGTAGTCGAAGCCGGAACACTGAAGCTTTCTTT.

The chain couples TRBV9 to TRBJ1-4, with D possibly being TRBD1 (6 bases). Germline CDR1 reads SGDLS; CDR2 reads YYNGEE. This CDR3 contains 15 residues. Trimming removed 4 bases from V and 8 bases from J, with 18 bases in between. CDR3 sequence reads: CASSIFAGGEEKLFF. In DNA form, the CDR3 reads TGTGCCAGCAGCATCTTTGCGGGGGGCGAAGAAAAACTGTTTTTT. Supplemented by reference TRBV9 and TRBJ1-4, the full variable domain reads DSGVTQTPKHLITATGQRVTLRCSPRSGDLSVYWYQQSLDQGLQFLIQYYNGEERAKGNILERFSAQQFPDLHSELNLSSLELGDSALYFCASSIFAGGEEKLFFGSGTQLSVL.